The rows below give T cell receptor beta chains drawn from one sample of a study of beta chain features in type 1 diabetes. The method was immunoSEQ multiplex PCR; TCRdb's version includes in-frame clones alone and lacks a portion of them. The sample gives around 340,000 clones, 9.3% of which show up once; 0.9% to 1.1% is in the top ten. The sequencing sample was made of central memory CD4+ T cells from blood. The receptors stem from a man under 40 with type 1 diabetes. The CDR3 runs from the conserved cysteine through the conserved F or W.

TRBJ1-2 TRBV5-6 CASSMVTTRGYGYTF
TRBJ1-1 TRBV6-1 CASRAQQGVNTEAFF
TRBJ1-1 TRBV10-3 CAISESIVSRPNTEAFF
TRBJ2-7 TRBV10-2 CASSAQDHSYEQYF
TRBJ1-6 TRBV2 CASSGRVGSPLHF
TRBJ1-2 TRBV6-5 CASSGTAYGYTF
TRBJ1-2 TRBV7-2 CASSLETGSGYTF
TRBJ1-4 TRBV4-3 CASSQTGGRSGNEKLFF
TRBJ2-7 TRBV28 CASSLRGREQYF
TRBJ2-5 TRBV5-6 CASSLRAGETQYF
TRBJ1-5 TRBV5-6 CASSTEGQGFNQPQHF
TRBJ2-1 TRBV5-5 CASSLWGNGMNEQFF
TRBJ2-2 TRBV19 CASSYQGAETGELFF
TRBJ1-2 TRBV4-3 CASSQGTGFYGYTF
TRBJ1-1 TRBV30 CAKAAQGGNTEAFF
TRBJ1-1 TRBV5-1 CASRVDRSEAFF
TRBJ1-6 TRBV2 CASSWDRASYNSPLHF
TRBJ2-7 TRBV9 CASSVGGFGVKQYF
TRBJ2-6 TRBV29-1 CSVEVWQGVSGANVLTF
TRBJ1-6 TRBV23-1 CASSQWSYNSPLHF
TRBJ2-3 TRBV2 CASTGTASTDTQYF
TRBJ1-5 TRBV7-2 CASSLEVAQPQHF